This TCR beta chain was profiled in a study of shared clonotypes between healthy human individuals. Study-level background: Per donor, CD8 memory used one plate, CD8 naive used two, CD4 memory used three and CD4 naive used three.

Data came from immunoSEQ multiplex PCR; TCRdb stores just in-frame clones and leaves some out. The data show 2 million to 2.5 million clones, with roughly 95% seen just once and approximately 0.13% held by the top ten. Study-level findings and limits: Sorted-subset sequencing, rarefaction showed, was incomplete despite large depth.

A note on this clone: Its antigen is unknown.

This TCR was sampled from a man younger than 30 in good health. The sequencing input was naive CD4+ T cells sorted from blood. Specified subset: CD45RA+ positively selected.

The CDR3 coding sequence is TGTGCCATCCGACTGTTCTCCTACAATGAGCAGTTCTTC. It yields the protein CAIRLFSYNEQFF. The J gene is TRBJ2-1, the V gene TRBV6-1; D gene unclear. Trimming stripped 10 bases from V and 0 bases from J, with 10 bases between. Germline V CDR1 and CDR2: MNHNS, SASEGT. The CDR3 spans 13 residues.